This T cell receptor beta chain originates from a study of blood T cells in healthy people across ages. Per-sample PBMC isolation yielded at least 6.5 million cells. Alongside a J-beta primer mix, a sample-barcoded 5' primer served in a second PCR lasting about 7 to 12 cycles. TCRdb re-called the 5' RACE reads with MiXCR, one entry per CDR3 protein. The sample contains under 2,000,000 distinct CDR3 sequences, roughly 52% of which appear only once. Worth noting for this clonotype: Its antigen is undetermined.

This CDR3 is built from 14 residues. From germline, CDR1 is SGHRS and CDR2 YFSETQ. The V gene end was trimmed by 6 bases and the J gene end by 5 bases; junction bases not matched to a gene: 7. General study points: Estimates of diversity drawn from one million T cells were considered underestimates. Long-lived donors had more naive CD4+ cells and higher diversity than aged donors.

V gene TRBV5-1 combines with J gene TRBJ2-1; 8 bases align to TRBD2. Sample: blood. This sequence originates from a woman in her thirties or forties in good health. The CDR3, as DNA: TGCGCCAGCACCGAGACTAGCGTCGACAATGAGCAGTTCTTC. Translation: CASTETSVDNEQFF.